This is a list of T cell receptor beta chains from one sample in a study of blood T cell repertoires in COVID-19. TCRdb's copy holds only in-frame clones and misses some; the assay was immunoSEQ multiplex PCR. The sample consists of 200,000 to 250,000 clones, around four fifths of them appearing once. The sequencing sample was made of peripheral blood. These receptors all stem from a woman in her sixties or seventies with active or convalescent COVID-19. The CDR3 runs from the conserved cysteine through the conserved F or W. The D gene is left open where the match is weak. A clone size is listed for some rows: how often the clone was seen (once, few, many), or a class if it is expanded.

j_call v_call clone_size d_call cdr3_nt cdr3_aa
TRBJ2-7 TRBV5-6 . . TGTGCCAGCAGCTTTCAGGGGTTGAACGAGCAGTACTTC CASSFQGLNEQYF
TRBJ2-7 TRBV6-6 . TRBD2 TGTGCCAGCAGTTCGGGACTAGCGGGAGCAACCTACGAGCAGTACTTC CASSSGLAGATYEQYF
TRBJ1-5 TRBV11-2 . . TGTGCCAGCAGTTTAAGTTTCGGGAGAGTTGGTCAGCCCCAGCATTTT CASSLSFGRVGQPQHF
TRBJ2-3 TRBV13 once . TGTGCCAGCAGCTTAGACGCCGGGGGTAGCACAGATACGCAGTATTTT CASSLDAGGSTDTQYF
TRBJ1-3 TRBV28 . . TGTGCCAGCAGTAGTGGGGCCATCTCTGGAAACACCATATATTTT CASSSGAISGNTIYF
TRBJ2-1 TRBV5-1 . TRBD2 TGCGCCAGCAGCCTGGGACTAGCGGGAGGGTATAGTGAGCAGTTCTTC CASSLGLAGGYSEQFF
TRBJ2-1 TRBV5-1 . . TGCGCCAGCAGCTTTTCTCGTGGGACTGGTAAATACAATGAGCAGTTCTTC CASSFSRGTGKYNEQFF
TRBJ1-6 TRBV5-4 . . TGTGCCAGCAGCTTGAGGGGTGGTCAAAATTCACCCCTCCACTTT CASSLRGGQNSPLHF
TRBJ2-1 TRBV9 once . TGTGCCAGCAGCCCGCGAGTTCGATCGGACAATGAGCAGTTCTTC CASSPRVRSDNEQFF
TRBJ2-1 TRBV7-9 . TRBD1 TGTGCCAGCAGCACGAGGACAGGGGGCAATGAGCAGTTCTTC CASSTRTGGNEQFF
TRBJ1-1 TRBV6-5 . . TGTGCCAGTGAGAGGGGAGGGAACACTGAAGCTTTCTTT CASERGGNTEAFF
TRBJ1-5 TRBV20-1 . . TGCAGTGCTAGTCCGGGAACGGGGCCCCAGCATTTT CSASPGTGPQHF
TRBJ2-1 TRBV5-4 . . TGTGCCAGCAGCCTGGACGTTAGCTCCTACAATGAGCAGTTCTTC CASSLDVSSYNEQFF
TRBJ2-3 TRBV6-4 . . TGTGCCAGCAGTGTTGACAGAGCAGATACGCAGTATTTT CASSVDRADTQYF
TRBJ1-1 TRBV6-6 . . TGTGCCAGCAGTTCCAGGGCGTCAGCTTTCTTT CASSSRASAFF
TRBJ2-2 TRBV24-1 . TRBD2 TGTGCCACCCTAGGACTAGCGGGGGGGAACACCGGGGAGCTGTTTTTT CATLGLAGGNTGELFF
TRBJ2-2 TRBV5-4 . TRBD1 TGTGCCAGCAGCCCGTACAAGACAGGGTTGAACACCGGGGAGCTGTTTTTT CASSPYKTGLNTGELFF
TRBJ1-2 TRBV7-9 . . TGTGCCAGCAGCTTACCTCCCGGGACATGGGGTGGCTACACCTTC CASSLPPGTWGGYTF
TRBJ1-4 TRBV27 . TRBD1 TGTGCCAGCAGTCGACAGGGGGAGAATGAAAAACTGTTTTTT CASSRQGENEKLFF
TRBJ2-5 TRBV5-1 . TRBD1 TGCGCCAGCAGCTACCGGGACAGGGGACGCCAAGAGACCCAGTACTTC CASSYRDRGRQETQYF
TRBJ2-1 TRBV6-5 . TRBD2 TGTGCCAGCAGTTACCGGGCGGGGGGGGCCAATGAGCAGTTCTTC CASSYRAGGANEQFF
TRBJ2-1 TRBV28 . . TGTGCCAGCAGTTTAATCGGGGGCTACAATGAGCAGTTCTTC CASSLIGGYNEQFF
TRBJ2-7 TRBV9 . TRBD1 TGTGCCAGCAGCGCCTCCGGGACAGGGGCTACGAAGCAGTACTTC CASSASGTGATKQYF
TRBJ2-2 TRBV11-1 . TRBD2 TGTGCCAGCAGGACCGGGCCGGGAGGGACCGGGGAGCTGTTTTTT CASRTGPGGTGELFF
TRBJ1-1 TRBV11-3 . . TGTGCCAGCAGTCTAAACGTGCCCCTTGCGGGGTCCAACACTGAAGCTTTCTTT CASSLNVPLAGSNTEAFF
TRBJ1-2 TRBV2 . . TGTGCCAGCAGTGATCCCCAGGCTGGCTACACCTTC CASSDPQAGYTF
TRBJ2-2 TRBV7-2 few . TGTGCCAGCACTCGCCGGCTAGCAAGTACCGGGGAGCTGTTTTTT CASTRRLASTGELFF
TRBJ1-3 TRBV7-8 once . TGTGCCAGCAGCTTTCGACACCCTGGAAACACCATATATTTT CASSFRHPGNTIYF
TRBJ1-1 TRBV7-9 . . TGTGCCAGCAGCTCCAGTTTTGAGAACACTGAAGCTTTCTTT CASSSSFENTEAFF
TRBJ2-5 TRBV11-3 . . TGTGCCAGCAGCCGGGGGGCGGGAGCGGAGACCCAGTACTTC CASSRGAGAETQYF
TRBJ2-5 TRBV20-1 . TRBD2 TGCAGTGCTAGTCCCCTAGCGGGGGTCCAAGAGACCCAGTACTTC CSASPLAGVQETQYF
TRBJ1-5 TRBV3-1/TRBV3-2 . . TGTGCCAGCAGCCAAGAATCCGGGTGGAATCAGCCCCAGCATTTT CASSQESGWNQPQHF
TRBJ2-3 TRBV5-1 . . TGCGCCAGCAGCCCCTCACTAGACAGGTTCACAGATACGCAGTATTTT CASSPSLDRFTDTQYF
TRBJ1-5 TRBV7-8 . TRBD1 TGTGCCAGCAGCTCCGGACAGGGTCGGCAGCCCCAGCATTTT CASSSGQGRQPQHF
TRBJ2-1 TRBV6-1 once TRBD2 TGTGCCAGCAGTGAACGGGGTAGCGGGAGCCCCAATGAGCAGTTCTTC CASSERGSGSPNEQFF